Here is one T cell receptor beta chain with its context. The source of the sample is a study of blood T cell repertoires in COVID-19. For the study at large: T cells, B-cell-depleted T cells, or PBMCs supplied cDNA or gDNA.

CDR1 is LGHNA, CDR2 YNFKEQ, per germline. Trimming took 1 base from V and 4 from J, leaving 14 bases between them. This CDR3 contains 15 residues. Original processing methods: For nucleated cells, counts were estimated from reference gene primer amplification. Sequencing used immunoSEQ multiplex PCR; TCRdb keeps in-frame clones, though not all of them. V, J and clone size were drawn from that table, and D and trimming were deduced from the DNA. In the table there are about 170,000 clones, about 83% of which are singletons. This TCR came from a woman of 80 years or more with acute or convalescent COVID-19. The sample taken for sequencing was peripheral blood. J is TRBJ2-7 and V is TRBV4-2, with a tentative D call TRBD1 (5 bases). The chain's CDR3 is CASSQVHSAGYEQYF. As DNA, the CDR3 is TGTGCCAGCAGCCAAGTCCACTCCGCAGGGTACGAGCAGTACTTC.